This T cell receptor beta chain was observed in a study of blood T cell repertoires in COVID-19. Donors were grouped by their self-reported clinical history. Symptom resolution, clearance, or two negative PCRs marked donors in Cohort 3 as recovered. Original methodology: Estimation of nucleated cell counts relied on the amplification of reference gene primers. TCRdb's copy holds only in-frame clones and misses some; the assay was immunoSEQ multiplex PCR. V, J and clone size derive from that table, while D and trimming were established from the DNA sequence. This sample has hundreds of thousands of clones, with around 89% found just once. Trimming cost V 3 bases and J 1 base; bases outside gene matches: 5. This CDR3 contains 15 residues. Germline loops: CDR1 MDHEN, CDR2 SYDVKM.

The specimen sequenced was PBMCs or T cells enriched from blood (not recorded which). The chain uses TRBV28 and TRBJ2-7; 8 bases line up with TRBD2. The clonotype originates from a young man who had recovered from COVID-19. The DNA of the CDR3 is TGTGCCAGCAGTTTCGAACTAGCGGTTTCCTACGAGCAGTACTTC. Amino acids: CASSFELAVSYEQYF.